A single T cell receptor beta chain is shown here with its context. This entry is derived from a study of cytomegalovirus exposure and HLA in healthy donors. Trimming cost V 4 bases and J 10 bases; bases outside gene matches: 8. Germline V lookup: CDR1 MNHEY, CDR2 SMNVEV (reference sequence). The CDR3 has 15 amino acids. PCR primers comprised 60 Vbeta and 13 Jbeta primers. Source study methods: As a later analysis found, there were 80 million or so unique TCR beta chains, of which roughly 11 million were shared. Repertoires were generated with immunoSEQ multiplex PCR, while TCRdb's copy carries only in-frame clones and drops some. V, J and clone size derive from that table, while D and trimming were established from the DNA sequence. In the table there are 100,000 to 150,000 clones, around 79% of which are singletons.

This TCR came from a woman between 35 and 50 years old in good health and CMV-seronegative. Sequencing used PBMCs. The chain is built from TRBV27 and TRBJ1-6, with 9 bases identical to TRBD1. CDR3 sequence: CASSSPGQGVSPLHF. In DNA form, the CDR3 reads TGTGCCAGCAGTTCACCGGGACAGGGAGTATCACCCCTCCACTTT.